The 30 T cell receptor beta chains below were found in one sample sequenced in a study of T cells after yellow fever vaccination. TCRdb ran MiXCR on the 5' RACE reads and lists one entry per CDR3 protein. The sample has about 210,000 distinct CDR3 sequences, roughly 6.8% seen once. Specimen: CD4+ T cells sorted from PBMCs, collected on the day of the yellow fever booster vaccination. These receptors were collected from a man aged 25-40 years who received the YFV17D yellow fever vaccine.

This clonotype appeared once. This may stem from a read error, because a much larger clone lies one nucleotide away. V is TRBV6-4 and J is TRBJ2-3; 13 nucleotides align to TRBD2. The CDR3 consists of 18 residues. The germline gives CDR1 MRHNA, CDR2 SNTAGT. The CDR3 region has the DNA TGTGCCAGCAGCGCCCCGGGACTAGCGGGAATTAGCACAGATACGCAGTGTTTT. Amino acids: CASSAPGLAGISTDTQCF.

At least ten counts were recorded for this clonotype. V is TRBV10-3 and J is TRBJ2-3, with 9 bases matching TRBD2. With V trimmed by 7 bases and J by 2 bases, 1 base remained unmatched. Germline V gives CDR1 ENHRY, CDR2 SYGVKD. This CDR3 has 13 residues. In nucleotides, the CDR3 is TGTGCCATCACTAGCGGGACCACAGATACGCAGTATTTT. Amino acids: CAITSGTTDTQYF.

Many counts were recorded for this clonotype. The chain carries TRBV7-2 and TRBJ2-3; D gene ambiguous. Trimming shortened V by 1 base and J by 4 bases, and 6 bases separated the two germline ends. This CDR3 has 13 amino acids. Per germline, CDR1 SGHTA and CDR2 FQGNSA. The CDR3 is CASSLGIADTQYF. The CDR3 DNA follows: TGTGCCAGCAGCTTAGGGATTGCAGATACGCAGTATTTT.

This clonotype was seen at least ten times. V is TRBV21-1 and J is TRBJ2-2; the tabulated D call, TRBD2, remains unverified against the DNA. TRBV21-1 is a pseudogene segment. The CDR3 totals 15 residues. The CDR3 bases are TGTGCCAGCAGTAAAGGGACTAGCTCCACCGGGGAGCTGTTTTTT. It translates to CASSKGTSSTGELFF.

This clonotype was seen ten or more times. This rearrangement joins TRBV2 to TRBJ1-4, with D possibly being TRBD1 (5 bases). The CDR3 spans 12 residues. Per germline, CDR1 SNHLY and CDR2 FYNNEI. V lost 9 bases to trimming and J lost 6 bases, with 11 bases between them. This CDR3 reads CASSEGYEKLFF. The CDR3 region has the DNA TGTGCCAGTTCAGAGGGGTATGAAAAACTGTTTTTT.

This clonotype was seen a few times. The CDR3 loop is CSARKQGATDQPQHF. CDR3 nucleotide sequence: TGCAGTGCGAGAAAACAGGGGGCTACGGATCAGCCCCAGCATTTT. V is TRBV20-1 and J is TRBJ1-5, with 9 bases fitting TRBD1. The CDR3 has 15 amino acids. V lost 6 bases, J lost 5 bases, and 11 bases stayed unmatched. Germline CDR1 reads DFQATT; CDR2 reads SNEGSKA (reference sequence).

In this sample, this clonotype turned up a few times. At one end, the junction sequence differs from germline, possibly due to a read error. This chain links TRBV7-7 with TRBJ2-3, with TRBD2 matching over 9 bases. The V gene's germline CDR1 is SSHAT and CDR2 FNYEAQ (reference sequence). The length of the CDR3 is 16 residues. The CDR3 coding sequence is TGTGCTAGCAGCTTTCCCGAGCGGGAGGTCCCAGATACGCAGTATTTT. Amino acid sequence: CASSFPEREVPDTQYF.

The chain is built from TRBV12-3 or TRBV12-4 and TRBJ2-5; D gene ambiguous. The V end was cut by 0 bases, the J end by 1 base, with 9 bases between. CDR3 length equals 15 residues. CDR3 sequence reads: CASSLALAAQETQYF. The CDR3 DNA reads TGTGCCAGCAGTTTAGCGCTGGCAGCCCAAGAGACCCAGTACTTC.

This chain connects TRBV6-5 to TRBJ2-2; possible D gene TRBD1, 6 bases. The CDR3 runs to 17 residues. The V end lost 0 bases, the J end lost 6 bases, and 17 bases lay between the germline ends. From germline, CDR1 is MNHEY and CDR2 SVGAGI. This chain's CDR3 is CASSYSGHRVGAGELFF. The CDR3 region has the DNA TGTGCCAGCAGTTACTCGGGACACAGGGTTGGGGCCGGGGAGCTGTTTTTT.

V usage is TRBV7-8 and J usage is TRBJ1-1; D not certain. CDR3 length: 12 residues. Between the trimmed V and J ends, which lost 1 base and 4 bases, there was a span of 4 bases. Germline lookup yields CDR1 SGHVS and CDR2 FQNEAQ. CDR3 DNA: TGTGCCAGCAGCTTAGTAGTCACTGAAGCTTTCTTT. Protein: CASSLVVTEAFF.

V is TRBV19 and J is TRBJ2-7; TRBD2 matches at 8 bases. The CDR3 length is 16 residues. The trim removed 6 bases at V and 3 bases at J, leaving 13 bases unmatched. CDR1 LNHDA and CDR2 SQIVND come from the germline V gene (reference sequence). DNA of the CDR3: TGTGCCAGTAGCCCCACACGGGGGGGGAAACTCTACGAGCAGTACTTC. Residues: CASSPTRGGKLYEQYF.

This rearrangement joins TRBV20-1 to TRBJ2-1; D uncertain. CDR1 DFQATT and CDR2 SNEGSKA come from the germline V gene (reference sequence). V lost 5 bases to trimming and J lost 0 bases, with 5 bases between them. The CDR3 spans 12 residues. The CDR3 DNA reads as TGCAGTGCTCAGAGCTCCTACAATGAGCAGTTCTTC. Encoded protein: CSAQSSYNEQFF.

This clonotype has only a few counts. V and J are TRBV19 and TRBJ2-3; tentatively, D is TRBD1 (5 bases). The CDR3 spans 12 residues. Germline CDR1 LNHDA, CDR2 SQIVND (reference sequence). The V end was cut by 10 bases, the J end by 5 bases, with 13 bases between. The CDR3 spells CATAQGVDTQYF. CDR3 DNA: TGTGCCACGGCTCAAGGGGTAGATACGCAGTATTTT.

This clonotype was seen a handful of times. The chain carries TRBV12-3 or TRBV12-4 and TRBJ2-7; D possibly matches TRBD1 or TRBD2 (5 bases each). This CDR3 comprises 13 residues. Trimming stripped 6 bases from V and 7 bases from J, with 16 bases between. This CDR3 is CASRSGTAREQYF. The DNA for the CDR3 is TGTGCCAGCAGATCCGGGACCGCTCGTGAGCAGTACTTC.

This clonotype was seen more than once but under ten times. This chain joins TRBV20-1 and TRBJ2-7; maybe TRBD2 (5 bases). The CDR3 has 14 amino acids. Germline CDR1 is DFQATT and CDR2 is SNEGSKA (reference sequence). Deletions cut 5 bases from V and 6 bases from J, with 20 bases between. The CDR3 loop reads CSAVPGLTLPEQYF. The CDR3 bases are TGCAGTGCTGTTCCGGGATTAACTCTACCCGAGCAGTACTTC.

This clonotype was observed at least ten times. The rearrangement uses TRBV20-1 and TRBJ2-3; TRBD2 aligns across 7 bases. CDR1 and CDR2 (germline): DFQATT, SNEGSKA (reference sequence). The V and J ends lost 8 bases and 7 bases, in that order; junction bases with no gene match: 12. The CDR3 consists of 13 residues. The CDR3 nucleotides read TGCAGTTCGAGCGGGATCCAGCTAAATACGCAGTATTTT. Protein sequence: CSSSGIQLNTQYF.

The chain's CDR3 is CASSYPVSPAGETQYF. The DNA for the CDR3 is TGTGCCAGCAGTTACCCCGTCAGTCCCGCGGGAGAGACCCAGTACTTC. The J gene is TRBJ2-5, the V gene TRBV6-5; D may be TRBD2 (5 bases). The CDR3 has 16 amino acids. The germline gives CDR1 MNHEY, CDR2 SVGAGI. The V and J ends lost 2 bases and 4 bases respectively, with 17 bases between them.

The gene calls are TRBV20-1 and TRBJ1-3; no definite D call. The germline gives CDR1 DFQATT, CDR2 SNEGSKA (reference sequence). V dropped 6 bases and J dropped 2 bases, with 11 bases sitting between them. The CDR3 runs to 13 residues. CDR3 in amino acids: CSAPFGAGNTIYF. In DNA form, the CDR3 reads TGCAGTGCCCCCTTCGGGGCTGGAAACACCATATATTTT.

This clonotype was recorded a few times. This chain uses TRBV5-6 with TRBJ2-7; tentatively, D is TRBD2 (6 bases). Trimming removed 0 bases from V and 3 bases from J, with 13 bases in between. CDR3 length equals 15 residues. In germline, CDR1 is SGHDT, CDR2 YYEEEE. CDR3 residues: CASSLGAGRYYEQYF. The DNA of the CDR3 is TGTGCCAGCAGCTTGGGTGCGGGGCGGTACTACGAGCAGTACTTC.

The sample holds a few counts of this clonotype. This chain uses TRBV6-1 with TRBJ2-1; 7 nucleotides line up with TRBD2. Unmatched junction bases numbered 13, after V lost 5 bases and J lost 9 bases. The CDR3 consists of 15 residues. Germline values: CDR1 MNHNS, CDR2 SASEGT. CDR3: CASSKPSGPGREQFF. The CDR3 bases are TGTGCCAGCAGTAAGCCTAGCGGACCAGGACGTGAGCAGTTCTTC.

V and J are TRBV19 and TRBJ2-1, with 7 bases lining up with TRBD2. After removal of 4 bases from V and 7 bases from J, the junction contained 13 bases not matched to a gene. Germline lookup yields CDR1 LNHDA and CDR2 SQIVND (reference sequence). This CDR3 region has 16 residues. This chain's CDR3 is CASSTAMPGGNNEQFF. DNA for the CDR3: TGTGCCAGTAGTACGGCCATGCCGGGAGGAAATAATGAGCAGTTCTTC.

This clonotype was detected a few times. The genes are TRBV7-8 and TRBJ2-3; 10 bases are a match to TRBD2. Trimming cost V 3 bases and J 2 bases; bases outside gene matches: 5. This CDR3 region has 16 residues. The V gene's germline CDR1 is SGHVS and CDR2 FQNEAQ. Here the CDR3 DNA reads TGTGCCAGCAGCTTTAGGACTAGCGGACTCACAGATACGCAGTATTTT. Translated, it gives CASSFRTSGLTDTQYF.

This clonotype was counted between two and nine times. This chain joins TRBV4-2 and TRBJ2-3, with 8 nucleotides matching TRBD2. Trimming removed 3 bases from V and 2 bases from J; junction bases left unmatched: 10. This CDR3 region has 17 residues. The germline V gene has CDR1 LGHNA and CDR2 YNFKEQ. This CDR3 is CASSQMSTSGTTDTQYF. DNA of the CDR3: TGTGCCAGCAGCCAGATGAGTACTAGCGGAACCACAGATACGCAGTATTTT.

This clonotype came up many times. No DNA is shown, since the ends of the CDR3 on it are uncertain; the CDR3 is the one TCRdb lists. The rearrangement links TRBV6-2 or TRBV6-3 to TRBJ2-4; the table's D gene call, TRBD1, was not cross checked with the DNA. The CDR3 is made up of 17 amino acids, end residues included. From germline, CDR1 is MNHEY and CDR2 SVGEGT. The CDR3 protein is CASSLGTGGSIKNIQYF.

The chain combines TRBV4-2 with TRBJ2-3; D remains ambiguous. The CDR3 sequence is 13 residues long. V lost 2 bases and J 2 bases, leaving 5 bases between the germline ends. Germline V gives CDR1 LGHNA, CDR2 YNFKEQ. The CDR3 DNA is TGTGCCAGCAGCCAACGTGTCACAGATACGCAGTATTTT. Its protein is CASSQRVTDTQYF.

This clonotype came up a few times. The chain recombines TRBV6-2 or TRBV6-3 with TRBJ2-2; unclear D gene. CDR3 length: 14 residues. CDR1 is MNHEY, CDR2 SVGEGT, per germline. V was trimmed by 6 bases and J by 2 bases, leaving 10 bases between them. DNA for the CDR3: TGTGCCAGCAGCCGTATCGGCAACACCGGGGAGCTGTTTTTT. Encoded protein: CASSRIGNTGELFF.

The chain carries TRBV18 and TRBJ2-1; D ambiguous. The V end lost 0 bases, the J end lost 7 bases, and 10 bases lay between the germline ends. The V gene's germline CDR1 is KGHSH and CDR2 LQKENI. CDR3 length equals 14 residues. The CDR3 bases are TGTGCCAGCTCACCACCTTCTCAGCCTAATGAGCAGTTCTTC. Its translation is CASSPPSQPNEQFF.

This clonotype was counted between two and nine times. The chain carries TRBV13 and TRBJ2-7; 7 positions agree with TRBD1. CDR3 size: 17 residues. Trimming took 0 bases from V and 4 from J; bases not matched to a gene: 12. CDR1 is PRHDT and CDR2 is FYEKMQ in the germline V gene (reference sequence). The CDR3 bases are TGTGCCAGCAGCTTAGGAAGGACAGGAGGAAGCCTATACGAGCAGTACTTC. This codes for CASSLGRTGGSLYEQYF.

This clonotype has only a few counts. The V and J genes are TRBV6-5 and TRBJ1-1, with D perhaps TRBD1 (6 bases). Germline V CDR1 and CDR2: MNHEY, SVGAGI. This CDR3 spans 15 amino acids. Trimming removed 7 bases from V and 1 base from J, with 16 bases in between. This CDR3 reads CASTDRRDTNTEAFF. The CDR3 DNA reads as TGTGCCAGCACCGATAGAAGGGACACGAACACTGAAGCTTTCTTT.

This clonotype was seen ten or more times. The CDR3 coding sequence is TGTGCCAGCACCCCGGGGACAGGACCCTCTGGGGCCAACGTCCTGACTTTC. Residues: CASTPGTGPSGANVLTF. The chain employs TRBV9 and TRBJ2-6; 8 bases map to TRBD1. CDR1 SGDLS and CDR2 YYNGEE come from the germline V gene. The CDR3 extends over 17 amino acids. Trimming at V came to 6 bases and at J to 0 bases, leaving 8 bases not matched to a gene.